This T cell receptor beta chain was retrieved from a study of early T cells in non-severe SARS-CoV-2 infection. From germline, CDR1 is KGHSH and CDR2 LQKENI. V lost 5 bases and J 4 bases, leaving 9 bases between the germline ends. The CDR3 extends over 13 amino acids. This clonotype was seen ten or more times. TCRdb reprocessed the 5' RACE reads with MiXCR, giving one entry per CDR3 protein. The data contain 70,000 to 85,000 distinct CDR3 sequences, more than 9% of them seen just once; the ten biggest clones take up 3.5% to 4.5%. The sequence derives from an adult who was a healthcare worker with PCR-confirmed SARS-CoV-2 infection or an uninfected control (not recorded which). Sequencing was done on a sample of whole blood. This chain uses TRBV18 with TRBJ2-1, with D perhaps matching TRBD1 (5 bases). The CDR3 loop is CASSEDSYNEQFF. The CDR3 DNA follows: TGTGCCAGCTCAGAAGACAGTTACAATGAGCAGTTCTTC.